Listed below are T cell receptor beta chains from one sample, sequenced in a study of shared clonotypes between healthy human individuals. The data were produced by immunoSEQ multiplex PCR, yet TCRdb's version contains in-frame clones alone and is incomplete. The sample includes 560,000 or so clones, around 96% of them seen just once. Material for sequencing was naive CD8+ T cells sorted from blood. The receptors were sampled from a woman aged 25 to 45 in good health. Both conserved end residues are part of each CDR3. The order of the fields is CDR3 DNA, CDR3 protein, J gene, V gene, D gene, clone size. The D gene is left open where the match is weak. The size entry is marked missing in some rows and otherwise reads once, few, many or a size class.

CDR3 DNA: TGTGCCAGCAGCGGGACATTATCGAACACCGGGGAGCTGTTTTTT
CDR3 protein: CASSGTLSNTGELFF
J gene: TRBJ2-2
V gene: TRBV5-4
D gene: NA
clone size: NA

CDR3 DNA: TGTGCCAGCAGTCCAGGAGGTACTGAAGCTTTCTTT
CDR3 protein: CASSPGGTEAFF
J gene: TRBJ1-1
V gene: TRBV11-3
D gene: NA
clone size: NA

CDR3 DNA: TGTGCCACCAGCAGAAGCCGGGGGGGTCTAGCGGCAAACAATGAGCAGTTCTTC
CDR3 protein: CATSRSRGGLAANNEQFF
J gene: TRBJ2-1
V gene: TRBV15
D gene: TRBD2
clone size: NA

CDR3 DNA: TGCAGCGTGGAGGGAACCAGCGGGTACCAAGAGACCCAGTACTTC
CDR3 protein: CSVEGTSGYQETQYF
J gene: TRBJ2-5
V gene: TRBV29-1
D gene: NA
clone size: NA

CDR3 DNA: TGTGCCAGCAGTCCGACTGCTTCATCCGGTGAGCAGTTCTTC
CDR3 protein: CASSPTASSGEQFF
J gene: TRBJ2-1
V gene: TRBV27
D gene: NA
clone size: NA

CDR3 DNA: TGTGCCAGCAGTGGGACTGGCGGGCTACCAGATACGCAGTATTTT
CDR3 protein: CASSGTGGLPDTQYF
J gene: TRBJ2-3
V gene: TRBV2
D gene: NA
clone size: NA

CDR3 DNA: TGTGCCATCTGGGGCGGGAGCTCCTACAATGAGCAGTTCTTC
CDR3 protein: CAIWGGSSYNEQFF
J gene: TRBJ2-1
V gene: TRBV10-3
D gene: TRBD2
clone size: NA

CDR3 DNA: TGTGCCAGCAGCTTCCCAGTCCTCGGACAGGGCTACGAGCAGTACTTC
CDR3 protein: CASSFPVLGQGYEQYF
J gene: TRBJ2-7
V gene: TRBV11-2
D gene: TRBD1
clone size: NA

CDR3 DNA: TGTGCCAGCAGTTTGGGGACTAGCGGACAACCCAACAATGAGCAGTTCTTC
CDR3 protein: CASSLGTSGQPNNEQFF
J gene: TRBJ2-1
V gene: TRBV28
D gene: TRBD2
clone size: NA

CDR3 DNA: TGTGCCAGCAGTGAAATTTTGGGACTAGCGGCAACCGGGGAGCTGTTTTTT
CDR3 protein: CASSEILGLAATGELFF
J gene: TRBJ2-2
V gene: TRBV6-1
D gene: TRBD2
clone size: NA

CDR3 DNA: TGTGCCAGCAGTGAGGCGGTAGCGGAACCCCAAGAGACCCAGTACTTC
CDR3 protein: CASSEAVAEPQETQYF
J gene: TRBJ2-5
V gene: TRBV2
D gene: NA
clone size: NA

CDR3 DNA: TGTGCCAGCAGCTTAGTCCCCGGGGAGCTGTTTTTT
CDR3 protein: CASSLVPGELFF
J gene: TRBJ2-2
V gene: TRBV11-2
D gene: NA
clone size: once

CDR3 DNA: TGCAGCGTTGGACTAAACACTGAAGCTTTCTTT
CDR3 protein: CSVGLNTEAFF
J gene: TRBJ1-1
V gene: TRBV29-1
D gene: NA
clone size: once

CDR3 DNA: TGTGCCAGCAGTTTAGGACAGACCTCCTCAGATACGCAGTATTTT
CDR3 protein: CASSLGQTSSDTQYF
J gene: TRBJ2-3
V gene: TRBV27
D gene: NA
clone size: NA

CDR3 DNA: TGTGCCAGCAGCACGGAAGCGTATACGCAGTATTTT
CDR3 protein: CASSTEAYTQYF
J gene: TRBJ2-3
V gene: TRBV5-5
D gene: NA
clone size: NA

CDR3 DNA: TGTGCCACCTGGGACGGACACTCCTACGAGCAGTACTTC
CDR3 protein: CATWDGHSYEQYF
J gene: TRBJ2-7
V gene: TRBV27
D gene: NA
clone size: few

CDR3 DNA: TGTGCCAGCAGCTCAGTAGGACAGGGTAGTTACGAGCAGTACTTC
CDR3 protein: CASSSVGQGSYEQYF
J gene: TRBJ2-7
V gene: TRBV7-9
D gene: TRBD1
clone size: NA

CDR3 DNA: TGTGCCAGCAGTTTCGGGGTCGGCAGGCGAACTGAAGCTTTCTTT
CDR3 protein: CASSFGVGRRTEAFF
J gene: TRBJ1-1
V gene: TRBV28
D gene: NA
clone size: once

CDR3 DNA: TGCGCCAGCAGCTCCGGGACAGGGGTCAATGAGCAGTTCTTC
CDR3 protein: CASSSGTGVNEQFF
J gene: TRBJ2-1
V gene: TRBV5-1
D gene: TRBD1
clone size: once

CDR3 DNA: TGTGCCAGCAGCTTCTCCAGCTATGAGAGCACTGAAGCTTTCTTT
CDR3 protein: CASSFSSYESTEAFF
J gene: TRBJ1-1
V gene: TRBV11-3
D gene: NA
clone size: NA

CDR3 DNA: TGCGCCAGCAGCTTACGCAGGGATGAAAAACTGTTTTTT
CDR3 protein: CASSLRRDEKLFF
J gene: TRBJ1-4
V gene: TRBV5-1
D gene: NA
clone size: NA

CDR3 DNA: TGCGCCAGCAGCTTGATGGGTACCAGCTCCTACGAGCAGTACTTC
CDR3 protein: CASSLMGTSSYEQYF
J gene: TRBJ2-7
V gene: TRBV5-1
D gene: NA
clone size: NA

CDR3 DNA: TGTGCCAGCAGTCCGGATACTAGTCGCCACGAGCAGTACTTC
CDR3 protein: CASSPDTSRHEQYF
J gene: TRBJ2-7
V gene: TRBV2
D gene: NA
clone size: NA

CDR3 DNA: TGTGCCAGCAGCTCCCCAGGGGTCCCAGAACGGGAGACCCAGTACTTC
CDR3 protein: CASSSPGVPERETQYF
J gene: TRBJ2-5
V gene: TRBV7-9
D gene: NA
clone size: NA

CDR3 DNA: TGTGCCAGCAGTTTCCGAACATATGAAAAACTGTTTTTT
CDR3 protein: CASSFRTYEKLFF
J gene: TRBJ1-4
V gene: TRBV27
D gene: NA
clone size: NA

CDR3 DNA: TGTGCCAGCAGCCAGACGAGCGGGACTGGCAATGAGCAGTTCTTC
CDR3 protein: CASSQTSGTGNEQFF
J gene: TRBJ2-1
V gene: TRBV5-4
D gene: TRBD2
clone size: NA

CDR3 DNA: TGTGCCAGCAGCTCGGGACAGGCGTTCAATGAGCAGTTCTTC
CDR3 protein: CASSSGQAFNEQFF
J gene: TRBJ2-1
V gene: TRBV7-8
D gene: TRBD1
clone size: NA

CDR3 DNA: TGTGCCAGCAGCCCCTTAGCCAGGAGCTCCTACGAGCAGTACTTC
CDR3 protein: CASSPLARSSYEQYF
J gene: TRBJ2-7
V gene: TRBV7-6
D gene: NA
clone size: NA

CDR3 DNA: TGTGCCAGCAGTTTGAGGGGGCTGAAGGGTGGCTACACCTTC
CDR3 protein: CASSLRGLKGGYTF
J gene: TRBJ1-2
V gene: TRBV27
D gene: TRBD1
clone size: NA

CDR3 DNA: TGTGCCAGCAGCGGGGACCCGGCCTACGAGCAGTACTTC
CDR3 protein: CASSGDPAYEQYF
J gene: TRBJ2-7
V gene: TRBV11-2
D gene: NA
clone size: NA

CDR3 DNA: TGTGCCAGCAGTTTATTGGCGAACACTGAAGCTTTCTTT
CDR3 protein: CASSLLANTEAFF
J gene: TRBJ1-1
V gene: TRBV27
D gene: NA
clone size: once

CDR3 DNA: TGTGCCAGCAGTTTATGGACAGGGGGGAATGAAAAACTGTTTTTT
CDR3 protein: CASSLWTGGNEKLFF
J gene: TRBJ1-4
V gene: TRBV27
D gene: TRBD1
clone size: few

CDR3 DNA: TGTGCCAGTAGTATAGCGGGAGGGGATGAGCAGTTCTTC
CDR3 protein: CASSIAGGDEQFF
J gene: TRBJ2-1
V gene: TRBV19
D gene: TRBD2
clone size: once

CDR3 DNA: TGTGCCAGCAGTTACCTGGGACAGAATAATTCACCCCTCCACTTT
CDR3 protein: CASSYLGQNNSPLHF
J gene: TRBJ1-6
V gene: TRBV6-5
D gene: TRBD1
clone size: NA

CDR3 DNA: TGCAGCGTCCGAGCGACCCTCTCCTACGAGCAGTACTTC
CDR3 protein: CSVRATLSYEQYF
J gene: TRBJ2-7
V gene: TRBV29-1
D gene: NA
clone size: NA

CDR3 DNA: TGTGCCTGGAGTGGATTAGGAGATCAGCCCCAGCATTTT
CDR3 protein: CAWSGLGDQPQHF
J gene: TRBJ1-5
V gene: TRBV30
D gene: NA
clone size: NA

CDR3 DNA: TGTGCCAGCAGGATACAGGGGTTGGAGACCCAGTACTTC
CDR3 protein: CASRIQGLETQYF
J gene: TRBJ2-5
V gene: TRBV2
D gene: TRBD1
clone size: NA

CDR3 DNA: TGTGCCAGCAGTCCAACCGGGTCCTCCTCACCGCAGTACTTC
CDR3 protein: CASSPTGSSSPQYF
J gene: TRBJ2-7
V gene: TRBV27
D gene: NA
clone size: NA

CDR3 DNA: TGTGCCAGCAGCGCCCCCAGGGGGGCGTCTACGCCAGATACGCAGTATTTT
CDR3 protein: CASSAPRGASTPDTQYF
J gene: TRBJ2-3
V gene: TRBV9
D gene: NA
clone size: NA

CDR3 DNA: TGTGCCAGCACTACAGGGGGCGGTAATTCACCCCTCCACTTT
CDR3 protein: CASTTGGGNSPLHF
J gene: TRBJ1-6
V gene: TRBV27
D gene: TRBD1
clone size: NA

CDR3 DNA: TGTGCCAGCAGGGGACAGGGCGCCATGAACACTGAAGCTTTCTTT
CDR3 protein: CASRGQGAMNTEAFF
J gene: TRBJ1-1
V gene: TRBV5-6
D gene: TRBD1
clone size: NA

CDR3 DNA: TGTGCCAGCAGTTTAGTAGGGTCCCAAGAGACCCAGTACTTC
CDR3 protein: CASSLVGSQETQYF
J gene: TRBJ2-5
V gene: TRBV27
D gene: NA
clone size: NA

CDR3 DNA: TGCGCCAGCAGTCTCTTAGTCGACGAGCAGTACTTC
CDR3 protein: CASSLLVDEQYF
J gene: TRBJ2-7
V gene: TRBV23-1
D gene: NA
clone size: NA

CDR3 DNA: TGTGCCAGCAGCGTAGGACTAGCGGAGTTCTACAATGAGCAGTTCTTC
CDR3 protein: CASSVGLAEFYNEQFF
J gene: TRBJ2-1
V gene: TRBV9
D gene: TRBD2
clone size: NA

CDR3 DNA: TGTGCCAGCACTATAGGGATCGGGGACGAAAACATTCAGTACTTC
CDR3 protein: CASTIGIGDENIQYF
J gene: TRBJ2-4
V gene: TRBV6-5
D gene: NA
clone size: NA

CDR3 DNA: TGCGCCAGCAGCTTCGGACTAGCTAACGACGAGCAGTACTTC
CDR3 protein: CASSFGLANDEQYF
J gene: TRBJ2-7
V gene: TRBV4-1
D gene: TRBD2
clone size: NA

CDR3 DNA: TGTGCCAGCCGCGTAGCGGGAGGGGGAAATGAGCAGTTCTTC
CDR3 protein: CASRVAGGGNEQFF
J gene: TRBJ2-1
V gene: TRBV7-9
D gene: TRBD2
clone size: NA

CDR3 DNA: TGTGCCAGCAGCTTGGCGCGGGGTCTTGTGAGCTCCTACGAGCAGTACTTC
CDR3 protein: CASSLARGLVSSYEQYF
J gene: TRBJ2-7
V gene: TRBV5-6
D gene: NA
clone size: once

CDR3 DNA: TGTGCCAGTAGTATAGTCCCCTACTACGAGCAGTACTTC
CDR3 protein: CASSIVPYYEQYF
J gene: TRBJ2-7
V gene: TRBV19
D gene: NA
clone size: NA

CDR3 DNA: TGTGCCAGCAGCCAAGTAACAGGCTTCGACGAAAAACTGTTTTTT
CDR3 protein: CASSQVTGFDEKLFF
J gene: TRBJ1-4
V gene: TRBV4-2
D gene: NA
clone size: NA

CDR3 DNA: TGTGCCAGCAGCCTGCTCACTAGCTACGAGCAGTACTTC
CDR3 protein: CASSLLTSYEQYF
J gene: TRBJ2-7
V gene: TRBV5-6
D gene: NA
clone size: NA

CDR3 DNA: TGTGCCAGCACCTTGATGGGTTCCGCCACAGATACGCAGTATTTT
CDR3 protein: CASTLMGSATDTQYF
J gene: TRBJ2-3
V gene: TRBV27
D gene: NA
clone size: NA

CDR3 DNA: TGTGCCAGCGGTAGCGGGAGCATTTCCTACGAGCAGTACTTC
CDR3 protein: CASGSGSISYEQYF
J gene: TRBJ2-7
V gene: TRBV13
D gene: TRBD2
clone size: NA

CDR3 DNA: TGTGCCACCAGCAGAGACGGGACAGGGACCTACGAGCAGTACTTC
CDR3 protein: CATSRDGTGTYEQYF
J gene: TRBJ2-7
V gene: TRBV15
D gene: TRBD1
clone size: NA